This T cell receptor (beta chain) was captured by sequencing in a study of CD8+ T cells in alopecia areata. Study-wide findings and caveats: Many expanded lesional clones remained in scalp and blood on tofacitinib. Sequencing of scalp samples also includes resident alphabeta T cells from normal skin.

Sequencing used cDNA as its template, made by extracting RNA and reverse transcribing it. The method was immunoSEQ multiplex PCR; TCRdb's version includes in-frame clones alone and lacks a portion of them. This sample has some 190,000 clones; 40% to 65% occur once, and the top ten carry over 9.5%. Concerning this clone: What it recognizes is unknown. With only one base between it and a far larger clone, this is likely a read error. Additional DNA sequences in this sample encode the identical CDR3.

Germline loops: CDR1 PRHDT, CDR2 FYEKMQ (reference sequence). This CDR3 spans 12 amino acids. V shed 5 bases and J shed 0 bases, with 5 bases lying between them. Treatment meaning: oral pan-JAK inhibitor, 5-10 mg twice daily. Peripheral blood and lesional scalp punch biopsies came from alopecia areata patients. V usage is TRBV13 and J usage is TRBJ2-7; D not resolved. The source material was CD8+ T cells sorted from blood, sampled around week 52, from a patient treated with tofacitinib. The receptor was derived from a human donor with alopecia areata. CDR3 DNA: TGTGCCAGCAGCCTGAGCTCCTACGAGCAGTACTTC. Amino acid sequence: CASSLSSYEQYF. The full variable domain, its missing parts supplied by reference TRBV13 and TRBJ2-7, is AAGVIQSPRHLIKEKRETATLKCYPIPRHDTVYWYQQGPGQDPQFLISFYEKMQSDKGSIPDRFSAQQFSDYHSELNMSSLELGDSALYFCASSLSSYEQYFGPGTRLTVT.